The rows below give T cell receptor beta chains drawn from one sample of a study of OX40 agonist ivuxolimab in advanced cancers. Profiled with immunoSEQ multiplex PCR; TCRdb holds only in-frame clones, not every one. Of about 34,000 clones listed, around nine tenths are singletons. The sequencing here drew on CD4+ or CD8+ T cells sorted from blood, taken in a trial of the OX40 agonist ivuxolimab. The receptors here all came from an adult with an advanced solid tumor such as melanoma, head and neck, liver or kidney cancer. CDR3s include the opening cysteine and the closing phenylalanine or tryptophan. D genes are given only for firm matches. Rows give clone size only sometimes, using once, few, many, or a class for an expanded clone.

j_gene: TRBJ2-1
v_gene: TRBV4-2
d_gene: TRBD1
abundance: NA
CDR3aa: CASSQDPLRGQGSQQTYNEQFF
CDR3nt: TGTGCCAGCAGCCAAGACCCTCTAAGGGGACAGGGCTCGCAACAAACCTACAATGAGCAGTTCTTC

j_gene: TRBJ2-7
v_gene: TRBV28
d_gene: NA
abundance: NA
CDR3aa: CASSFYYEQYF
CDR3nt: TGTGCCAGCAGTTTTTACTACGAGCAGTACTTC

j_gene: TRBJ1-1
v_gene: TRBV6-5
d_gene: NA
abundance: NA
CDR3aa: CASRALRNTEAFF
CDR3nt: TGTGCCAGCAGGGCCCTGAGGAACACTGAAGCTTTCTTT

j_gene: TRBJ2-7
v_gene: TRBV5-8
d_gene: NA
abundance: NA
CDR3aa: CASSLRASSYEQYF
CDR3nt: TGTGCCAGCAGCTTGAGGGCTAGCTCCTACGAGCAGTACTTC

j_gene: TRBJ1-1
v_gene: TRBV28
d_gene: NA
abundance: NA
CDR3aa: CAIQGLSNTEAFF
CDR3nt: TGTGCCATCCAGGGCCTCTCGAACACTGAAGCTTTCTTT

j_gene: TRBJ1-5
v_gene: TRBV7-6
d_gene: TRBD1
abundance: NA
CDR3aa: CASSPMGQANQPQHF
CDR3nt: TGTGCCAGCAGCCCAATGGGACAGGCCAATCAGCCCCAGCATTTT

j_gene: TRBJ2-7
v_gene: TRBV11-1
d_gene: NA
abundance: NA
CDR3aa: CASSPPGTYEQYF
CDR3nt: TGTGCCAGCAGCCCCCCAGGGACCTACGAGCAGTACTTC

j_gene: TRBJ1-1
v_gene: TRBV11-2
d_gene: NA
abundance: NA
CDR3aa: CASSLNRLTGAFF
CDR3nt: TGTGCCAGCAGCTTAAATCGGCTGACAGGAGCTTTCTTT

j_gene: TRBJ2-7
v_gene: TRBV29-1
d_gene: NA
abundance: NA
CDR3aa: CSVTGLGYEQYF
CDR3nt: TGCAGCGTCACCGGACTCGGGTACGAGCAGTACTTC

j_gene: TRBJ1-5
v_gene: TRBV19
d_gene: NA
abundance: NA
CDR3aa: CASSIGPMVATGTQPQHF
CDR3nt: TGTGCCAGTAGTATAGGCCCCATGGTAGCTACAGGGACTCAGCCCCAGCATTTT

j_gene: TRBJ2-7
v_gene: TRBV5-1
d_gene: TRBD1
abundance: NA
CDR3aa: CASSPITGAHEQYF
CDR3nt: TGCGCCAGCAGCCCTATAACAGGGGCCCACGAGCAGTACTTC

j_gene: TRBJ2-5
v_gene: TRBV6-6
d_gene: NA
abundance: few
CDR3aa: CASSYSSGKETQYF
CDR3nt: TGTGCCAGCAGTTACTCATCAGGCAAAGAGACCCAGTACTTC

j_gene: TRBJ2-3
v_gene: TRBV11-2
d_gene: TRBD2
abundance: NA
CDR3aa: CASSLWGGDTDTQYF
CDR3nt: TGTGCCAGCAGCTTATGGGGGGGAGACACAGATACGCAGTATTTT

j_gene: TRBJ2-2
v_gene: TRBV5-6
d_gene: NA
abundance: NA
CDR3aa: CASSPATGELFF
CDR3nt: TGTGCCAGCAGCCCAGCTACCGGGGAGCTGTTTTTT

j_gene: TRBJ2-7
v_gene: TRBV20-1
d_gene: NA
abundance: NA
CDR3aa: CSAGKHEQYF
CDR3nt: TGCAGTGCAGGGAAGCACGAGCAGTACTTC

j_gene: TRBJ2-1
v_gene: TRBV5-5
d_gene: NA
abundance: NA
CDR3aa: CASSLGGSGWPEQFF
CDR3nt: TGTGCCAGCAGCTTGGGCGGCAGTGGGTGGCCGGAGCAGTTCTTC

j_gene: TRBJ1-1
v_gene: TRBV6-5
d_gene: NA
abundance: NA
CDR3aa: CASARPEGEAFF
CDR3nt: TGTGCCAGTGCTAGGCCGGAGGGTGAAGCTTTCTTT

j_gene: TRBJ2-5
v_gene: TRBV2
d_gene: NA
abundance: NA
CDR3aa: CASKTSETQYF
CDR3nt: TGTGCCAGCAAGACTTCGGAGACCCAGTACTTC

j_gene: TRBJ1-4
v_gene: TRBV19
d_gene: TRBD1
abundance: NA
CDR3aa: CASSIVLSRGREKLFF
CDR3nt: TGTGCCAGTAGTATAGTTCTCAGCAGGGGGCGGGAAAAACTGTTTTTT

j_gene: TRBJ2-1
v_gene: TRBV6-1
d_gene: NA
abundance: NA
CDR3aa: CASGYNEQFF
CDR3nt: TGTGCCAGTGGTTACAATGAGCAGTTCTTC

j_gene: TRBJ1-1
v_gene: TRBV30
d_gene: NA
abundance: once
CDR3aa: CAWRDSLNTEAFF
CDR3nt: TGTGCCTGGAGGGACAGTTTGAACACTGAAGCTTTCTTT

j_gene: TRBJ1-6
v_gene: TRBV27
d_gene: NA
abundance: NA
CDR3aa: CASSFKPYNSPLHF
CDR3nt: TGTGCCAGCAGTTTTAAACCGTATAATTCACCCCTCCACTTT

j_gene: TRBJ1-2
v_gene: TRBV7-9
d_gene: TRBD1
abundance: once
CDR3aa: CASSLKTGLSYTF
CDR3nt: TGTGCCAGCAGCTTAAAGACAGGGTTGAGCTACACCTTC

j_gene: TRBJ2-1
v_gene: TRBV5-6
d_gene: TRBD2
abundance: NA
CDR3aa: CASSVGLAGGSYNEQFF
CDR3nt: TGTGCCAGCAGCGTGGGACTAGCGGGAGGGTCCTACAATGAGCAGTTCTTC

j_gene: TRBJ2-7
v_gene: TRBV11-2
d_gene: NA
abundance: NA
CDR3aa: CASSLPDWSYEQYF
CDR3nt: TGTGCCAGCAGCTTACCGGACTGGTCCTACGAGCAGTACTTC

j_gene: TRBJ2-6
v_gene: TRBV29-1
d_gene: NA
abundance: NA
CDR3aa: CSVEEGRFSGANVLTF
CDR3nt: TGCAGCGTTGAAGAGGGAAGATTCTCTGGGGCCAACGTCCTGACTTTC

j_gene: TRBJ1-5
v_gene: TRBV14
d_gene: NA
abundance: NA
CDR3aa: CASSQGPNQPQHF
CDR3nt: TGTGCCAGCAGCCAGGGACCTAATCAGCCCCAGCATTTT

j_gene: TRBJ2-1
v_gene: TRBV19
d_gene: TRBD1
abundance: once
CDR3aa: CASSGGQGWSEQFF
CDR3nt: TGTGCCAGTAGTGGCGGACAGGGATGGAGTGAGCAGTTCTTC

j_gene: TRBJ1-2
v_gene: TRBV28
d_gene: NA
abundance: NA
CDR3aa: CASSMGQPYGYTF
CDR3nt: TGTGCCAGCAGTATGGGACAACCGTATGGCTACACCTTC

j_gene: TRBJ1-4
v_gene: TRBV4-1
d_gene: NA
abundance: NA
CDR3aa: CASSSSEDTVATNEKLFF
CDR3nt: TGCGCCAGCAGTTCAAGTGAGGACACGGTCGCAACTAATGAAAAACTGTTTTTT

j_gene: TRBJ2-2
v_gene: TRBV7-9
d_gene: NA
abundance: NA
CDR3aa: CASSLTSVTGELFF
CDR3nt: TGTGCCAGCAGCTTAACGTCCGTTACCGGGGAGCTGTTTTTT

j_gene: TRBJ1-5
v_gene: TRBV28
d_gene: NA
abundance: NA
CDR3aa: CASSSTTADSNQPQHF
CDR3nt: TGTGCCAGCAGTTCCACGACAGCAGATAGCAATCAGCCCCAGCATTTT

j_gene: TRBJ1-6
v_gene: TRBV30
d_gene: NA
abundance: NA
CDR3aa: CAANGAGQSPLHF
CDR3nt: TGTGCCGCAAACGGGGCAGGGCAATCACCCCTCCACTTT

j_gene: TRBJ1-6
v_gene: TRBV7-2
d_gene: NA
abundance: few
CDR3aa: CASSLGSSYNSPLHF
CDR3nt: TGTGCCAGCAGCTTAGGAAGCTCCTATAATTCACCCCTCCACTTT

j_gene: TRBJ1-1
v_gene: TRBV18
d_gene: TRBD1
abundance: NA
CDR3aa: CASSPRAGGNTEAFF
CDR3nt: TGTGCCAGCTCACCTAGGGCAGGGGGCAACACTGAAGCTTTCTTT

j_gene: TRBJ1-6
v_gene: TRBV19
d_gene: NA
abundance: once
CDR3aa: CASSMTGSWNSPLHF
CDR3nt: TGTGCCAGTAGTATGACGGGGAGCTGGAATTCACCCCTCCACTTT

j_gene: TRBJ1-1
v_gene: TRBV5-4
d_gene: NA
abundance: NA
CDR3aa: CASSLDSLGTEAFF
CDR3nt: TGTGCCAGCAGCTTAGACAGCCTTGGGACTGAAGCTTTCTTT

j_gene: TRBJ2-7
v_gene: TRBV7-2
d_gene: TRBD2
abundance: once
CDR3aa: CASSLTGGHEQYF
CDR3nt: TGTGCCAGCAGCTTAACGGGGGGGCACGAGCAGTACTTC

j_gene: TRBJ1-5
v_gene: TRBV15
d_gene: NA
abundance: once
CDR3aa: CATRVGSLSNQPQHF
CDR3nt: TGTGCCACCAGAGTCGGCAGTCTTAGCAATCAGCCCCAGCATTTT

j_gene: TRBJ2-3
v_gene: TRBV6-4
d_gene: NA
abundance: NA
CDR3aa: CASKVDEGSADTQYF
CDR3nt: TGTGCCAGCAAGGTTGACGAAGGGAGCGCAGATACGCAGTATTTT

j_gene: TRBJ2-7
v_gene: TRBV27
d_gene: TRBD1
abundance: NA
CDR3aa: CASSPGGVVHEQYF
CDR3nt: TGTGCCAGCAGCCCAGGGGGCGTCGTCCACGAGCAGTACTTC

j_gene: TRBJ1-6
v_gene: TRBV19
d_gene: NA
abundance: NA
CDR3aa: CASSTGRDSPLHF
CDR3nt: TGTGCCAGTAGTACAGGGCGGGATTCACCCCTCCACTTT

j_gene: TRBJ1-1
v_gene: TRBV19
d_gene: TRBD1
abundance: NA
CDR3aa: CASTRDRAFMNTEAFF
CDR3nt: TGTGCCAGTACTAGGGACAGGGCCTTCATGAACACTGAAGCTTTCTTT

j_gene: TRBJ1-2
v_gene: TRBV15
d_gene: NA
abundance: NA
CDR3aa: CATSHRYTF
CDR3nt: TGTGCCACCAGTCACCGCTACACCTTC

j_gene: TRBJ2-3
v_gene: TRBV10-3
d_gene: TRBD2
abundance: NA
CDR3aa: CAISGSGGAPDTQYF
CDR3nt: TGTGCCATCAGTGGAAGCGGGGGGGCCCCAGATACGCAGTATTTT

j_gene: TRBJ2-5
v_gene: TRBV19
d_gene: TRBD2
abundance: NA
CDR3aa: CASSPRLAGFQETQYF
CDR3nt: TGTGCCAGTAGTCCCCGACTAGCGGGCTTCCAAGAGACCCAGTACTTC

j_gene: TRBJ1-5
v_gene: TRBV6-5
d_gene: NA
abundance: NA
CDR3aa: CASRNGPGSPQHF
CDR3nt: TGTGCCAGCAGAAACGGGCCAGGATCGCCCCAGCATTTT

j_gene: TRBJ1-5
v_gene: TRBV29-1
d_gene: TRBD1
abundance: NA
CDR3aa: CSVGDRGNQPQHF
CDR3nt: TGCAGCGTTGGGGACAGGGGCAATCAGCCCCAGCATTTT

j_gene: TRBJ2-7
v_gene: TRBV9
d_gene: NA
abundance: NA
CDR3aa: CASSPSGQLAAYEQYF
CDR3nt: TGTGCCAGCAGCCCCTCGGGACAATTGGCCGCCTACGAGCAGTACTTC

j_gene: TRBJ1-1
v_gene: TRBV4-1
d_gene: TRBD1
abundance: NA
CDR3aa: CASTRTGMNTEAFF
CDR3nt: TGCGCCAGCACCCGGACAGGGATGAACACTGAAGCTTTCTTT

j_gene: TRBJ1-2
v_gene: TRBV28
d_gene: TRBD1
abundance: NA
CDR3aa: CASSLPGQGYLGYTF
CDR3nt: TGTGCCAGCAGTCTGCCGGGACAGGGTTATCTTGGCTACACCTTC

j_gene: TRBJ2-3
v_gene: TRBV27
d_gene: TRBD2
abundance: NA
CDR3aa: CASSSRLAGGADTQYF
CDR3nt: TGTGCCAGCAGTTCCCGACTAGCGGGAGGCGCAGATACGCAGTATTTT

j_gene: TRBJ1-2
v_gene: TRBV5-6
d_gene: NA
abundance: NA
CDR3aa: CASSLWTAQYTF
CDR3nt: TGTGCCAGCAGCCTGTGGACAGCCCAATACACCTTC

j_gene: TRBJ1-2
v_gene: TRBV7-2
d_gene: NA
abundance: NA
CDR3aa: CASSFMDGYTF
CDR3nt: TGTGCCAGCAGCTTCATGGACGGCTACACCTTC